This T cell receptor (beta chain) is drawn from a study of blood T cell repertoires in COVID-19 (dated by TCRdb to 2019 to 2021). About the full investigation: Samples covering the acute and convalescent phases of COVID-19 were provided by collaborators in the United States, Italy and Spain. The material from the prospective study consisted of cDNA or gDNA derived from T cells, B-cell-depleted T cells, or PBMCs. The dataset comprised deeply sampled blood TCRbeta repertoires from subjects exposed to, actively infected with, or recovered from COVID-19. The repertoires were released in a freely available public database intended as a resource for research on the immune response to SARS-CoV-2. Samples were obtained from the ongoing ImmuneRACE study (first 160 participants) and from 1,254 subjects provided by 6 global collaborators. Sample metadata almost always included a de-identified subject ID, COVID-19 status, age in years and sex. Where available, HLA class I and class II types were taken from metadata supplied by the sample provider and were not determined by assay-based typing.

Whole blood was collected in K2EDTA tubes by collaborating institutions according to the institutions' own protocols. For TCRbeta analysis, collaborators shipped samples as frozen whole blood, isolated PBMCs, or DNA extracted from either of those sample types. The immunoSEQ Assay, a bias-controlled multiplex PCR, was used to amplify TCRbeta CDR3 regions from genomic DNA. Per the original workflow: Within the assay, amplification of reference gene primers was used to estimate how many nucleated cells each sample contained. To quantify the absolute abundance of each unique TCRbeta CDR3 rearrangement, sequence reads were collapsed and filtered. For each sample, productive Simpson clonality was calculated as the square root of Simpson's diversity index over productive rearrangements. In TCRdb, the immuneACCESS table is reduced to in-frame sequences with V and J assigned. These tables do not hold every clone; where another copy was compared, an unresolved V gene accounts for under half, and the others remain unexplained. The V and J calls and clone size come from that table; D and trimming were worked out from the DNA. This sample has more than 100,000 clones in its table, and 79% of those were observed once. The ten biggest clones cover approximately 4% of the sample.

Overall study outcomes, separate from this receptor: The amount of clinical and demographic metadata varied by source and participant and was provided uncurated.

Reading from cysteine to phenylalanine, the CDR3 counts 13 amino acids. The retained sequence is limited to the CDR3, 39 bases, with the frame set at the first base. CDR1 LGHDT and CDR2 YNNKEL are derived from the germline V gene (reference sequence). The junction carries 7 bases between V and J, which are trimmed by 1 base and 4 bases respectively. On this clone itself: Its target antigen remains unknown. Per-base quality was not reported, and no clone a single base away is much larger than it.

Rearrangement joined TRBV3-1 (or the pseudogene TRBV3-2) to TRBJ1-2; a confident D gene designation cannot be given. The source of this sequence is a woman aged 80 or over with acute or convalescent COVID-19. The sequenced sample consisted of peripheral blood. This receptor has the CDR3 CASSQVEVYGYTF. The nucleotide sequence reads TGTGCCAGCAGCCAAGTGGAGGTCTATGGCTACACCTTC.